This T cell receptor (beta chain) was sequenced during a study of CXCR3-negative and CXCR3-positive naive CD8 T cells. Turning to this clonotype: No antigen is known for it.

Study-wide results and limits: Relative to CXCR3-negative naive cells, CXCR3-positive naive cells had more hydrophobic TRB CDR3s.

The CDR3 is made up of 14 amino acids. Germline V gene data show CDR1 as MDHEN and CDR2 as SYDVKM. Each TRB cDNA library was prepared by 5' RACE (with UMI labels). For each CDR3 protein, TCRdb gives one entry from its re-call of the 5' RACE reads, without DNA. Its clone listing holds around 120,000 distinct CDR3 sequences. V and J are TRBV28 and TRBJ2-1. Sequenced sample: naive CXCR3+ CD8+ T cells from blood. The subset is: CD45RO-CCR7+CD27+CD95- naive CD8+ T cells expressing CXCR3 (TNR3+). This receptor was identified in a human donor in good health. Some clones in this sample may be carry-over from other donors' samples. The CDR3: CASRSLGRINEQFF.